The table lists the clone carrying this T cell receptor beta chain with a count of one. This table comes from immunoSEQ multiplex PCR, and its TCRdb copy is limited to in-frame clones, with some not included. The sample contains about 280,000 clones, 83% of which appear only once. This entry belongs to a study of blood T cell repertoires in COVID-19. Trimming stripped 5 bases from V and 3 bases from J, with 20 bases between. The CDR3 loop spans 18 amino acids. Per germline, CDR1 LGHDT and CDR2 YNNKEL (reference sequence). The TCR sequence derives from a woman between 50 and 59 years old who had recovered from COVID-19. V usage is TRBV3-1 (or the pseudogene TRBV3-2) and J usage is TRBJ2-6, with TRBD1 as a possible D gene (7 bases). The source material was peripheral blood. Here the CDR3 DNA reads TGTGCCAGCAGCAGGAAGGAGGGGGCAAGTTTTGGGGCCAACGTCCTGACTTTC. Translated: CASSRKEGASFGANVLTF.